This passage covers 23 T cell receptor beta chains from one sample sequenced in a study of OX40 agonist ivuxolimab in advanced cancers. Sequencing was performed with immunoSEQ multiplex PCR; in TCRdb, only in-frame clones are kept and a portion is missing. Seen here are more than 45,000 clones, approximately 80% observed once, and the top ten hold over 1.3%. The sample was CD4+ or CD8+ T cells sorted from blood, taken in a trial of the OX40 agonist ivuxolimab. These receptors originate from an adult with an advanced solid tumor such as melanoma, head and neck, liver or kidney cancer.

CDR3 nucleotide sequence: TGTGCCAGCTCACCACAAGGGGGCATCGCAGATACGCAGTATTTT. Encoded protein: CASSPQGGIADTQYF. The chain combines TRBV18 with TRBJ2-3, with TRBD1 matching 7 bases. The V and J ends lost 1 base and 4 bases, in that order; junction bases with no gene match: 5. Per the germline V gene, CDR1 is KGHSH and CDR2 is LQKENI. The CDR3 runs to 15 residues.

The CDR3 loop reads CASSYFTGGSRAFF. DNA for the CDR3: TGTGCCAGCAGTTACTTTACAGGGGGCAGTAGGGCTTTCTTT. The chain has TRBV6-5 and TRBJ1-1; 9 nucleotides line up with TRBD1. The V gene end was trimmed by 1 base and the J gene end by 11 bases; junction bases not matched to a gene: 8. Germline assignment: CDR1 MNHEY and CDR2 SVGAGI. CDR3 length: 14 residues.

The chain employs TRBV6-1 and TRBJ2-3; D gene unclear. V was cut by 6 bases and J by 3 bases, with 16 bases left in between. The CDR3 has 15 amino acids. Germline CDR1 is MNHNS and CDR2 is SASEGT. CDR3 DNA sequence: TGTGCCAGCAGGGGCCGTTGGGGAAGGACAGATACGCAGTATTTT. Its protein is CASRGRWGRTDTQYF.

The rearrangement joins TRBV9 to TRBJ1-1; a weak D match, TRBD1 (6 bases). This CDR3 has 14 amino acids. The germline CDR1 and CDR2 sequences are SGDLS and YYNGEE. V was pared by 0 bases and J by 5 bases, with 11 bases between. The CDR3 reads CASSVVQGSTEAFF. CDR3 DNA: TGTGCCAGCAGCGTAGTACAGGGCTCTACTGAAGCTTTCTTT.

The CDR3 nucleotides are TGTGCCAGTAGTATTACGGGCGGGGGACTTGGGAGCGAGCAGTACTTC. It encodes CASSITGGGLGSEQYF. This chain connects TRBV19 to TRBJ2-7; 7 nucleotides match TRBD2. V shed 3 bases and J 6 bases; nucleotides not matched to a gene: 14. The CDR3 length is 16 residues. Germline assignment: CDR1 LNHDA and CDR2 SQIVND (reference sequence).

This clone occurred once. The J gene is TRBJ2-7, the V gene TRBV6-5, with 9 bases identical to TRBD1. After removal of 5 bases from V and 7 bases from J, the junction contained 6 bases not matched to a gene. The V gene's germline CDR1 is MNHEY and CDR2 SVGAGI. This CDR3 region has 13 residues. The CDR3 sequence: CASSGLGTGEQYF. CDR3 bases: TGTGCCAGCAGTGGACTCGGGACAGGGGAGCAGTACTTC.

This chain joins TRBV11-2 and TRBJ1-2, with TRBD1 identical over 9 bases. The CDR3 contains 14 residues. V lost 5 bases to trimming and J lost 5 bases; unmatched junction nucleotides: 6. In germline, CDR1 is SGHAT, CDR2 FQNNGV. The CDR3 loop reads CASSTTGTGYGYTF. CDR3 nucleotide sequence: TGTGCCAGCAGCACCACCGGGACAGGGTATGGCTACACCTTC.

V usage is TRBV29-1 and J usage is TRBJ1-1; D perhaps matches TRBD1 (5 bases). Germline V lookup: CDR1 SQVTM, CDR2 ANQGSEA. The CDR3 consists of 13 residues. Trimming pared 7 bases from V and 5 bases from J, leaving 17 bases between. The chain's CDR3 is CSATQGFGTEAFF. The DNA for the CDR3 is TGCAGCGCGACGCAGGGTTTTGGTACTGAAGCTTTCTTT.

The chain links TRBV28 to TRBJ2-6; the D gene is possibly TRBD1 (5 bases). V lost 6 bases and J 2 bases, leaving 23 bases between the germline ends. Germline values: CDR1 MDHEN, CDR2 SYDVKM. The CDR3 spans 19 residues. The CDR3 DNA follows: TGTGCCAGCAGAAGGGCTGACAGCCCCCTTCTCCCTGGGGCCAACGTCCTGACTTTC. Protein sequence: CASRRADSPLLPGANVLTF.

V is TRBV4-3 and J is TRBJ1-4; TRBD1 is a possible D gene (5 bases). Germline V gene sequence: CDR1 LGHNA, CDR2 YSLEER. This CDR3 spans 15 amino acids. The V and J ends lost 6 bases and 5 bases respectively, with 16 bases between them. As DNA, the CDR3 is TGCGCCAGCAGTCGACAGCCCCACCCCAATGAAAAACTGTTTTTT. Residues: CASSRQPHPNEKLFF.

CDR3 amino acids: CASSLIAAGEKLFF. The CDR3, as DNA: TGCGCCAGCAGCTTAATCGCAGCGGGTGAAAAACTGTTTTTT. The chain has TRBV5-1 and TRBJ1-4, with D hard to call. This CDR3 is built from 14 residues. Germline CDR1 is SGHRS and CDR2 is YFSETQ. Deletions cut 2 bases from V and 7 bases from J, with 12 bases between.

The rearrangement uses TRBV6-1 and TRBJ1-2, with D unclear. V dropped 9 bases and J dropped 0 bases, with 17 bases sitting between them. CDR1 and CDR2 from the germline V gene are MNHNS and SASEGT. CDR3 length: 15 amino acids. The CDR3 region has the DNA TGTGCCAGTCACGGTACCGTAACACCTAACTATGGCTACACCTTC. Protein product: CASHGTVTPNYGYTF.

This clone rates as medium-sized. The identical CDR3 is also encoded by other nucleotide sequences in the sample. The chain is built from TRBV7-9 and TRBJ1-5, with D tentatively TRBD1 (5 bases). This CDR3 is built from 15 residues. Deletions cut 3 bases from V and 0 bases from J, with 9 bases between. CDR1 is SEHNR and CDR2 is FQNEAQ in the germline V gene (reference sequence). DNA for the CDR3: TGTGCCAGCAGCTTGGGGGGGTATAGCAATCAGCCCCAGCATTTT. This codes for CASSLGGYSNQPQHF.

The CDR3 reads CASSTRDRGISNQPQHF. The CDR3 DNA is TGTGCCAGCAGTACCCGGGACAGGGGTATCAGCAATCAGCCCCAGCATTTT. This chain links TRBV27 with TRBJ1-5; 10 positions match TRBD1. V was clipped by 5 bases and J by 1 base; unmatched bases: 8. The germline V gene encodes CDR1 MNHEY and CDR2 SMNVEV (reference sequence). This CDR3 contains 17 residues.

The rearrangement joins TRBV7-3 to TRBJ2-1; 9 nucleotides agree with TRBD1. The CDR3 sequence is 14 residues long. Germline-derived CDR1 and CDR2 are SGHTA and FQGTGA. V dropped 3 bases and J dropped 7; count of bases not matched to a gene: 4. In nucleotides, the CDR3 is TGTGCCAGCAGCTTGACAGGGGGGAGGAATGAGCAGTTCTTC. This codes for CASSLTGGRNEQFF.

The chain is built from TRBV27 and TRBJ2-3; D remains ambiguous. V was shortened by 0 bases and J by 1 base, with 5 bases between the two germline ends. CDR1 and CDR2 (germline): MNHEY, SMNVEV (reference sequence). The CDR3 has 14 amino acids. This CDR3 is CASSLSIGTDTQYF. The CDR3 DNA reads TGTGCCAGCAGTTTATCGATCGGCACAGATACGCAGTATTTT.

This chain uses TRBV7-2 with TRBJ1-2; the D is unclear. The CDR3 totals 13 residues. CDR1 and CDR2 from the germline V gene are SGHTA and FQGNSA. Trimming pared 0 bases from V and 6 bases from J, leaving 8 bases between. CDR3 coding DNA: TGTGCCAGCAGCTTAGCCGTACAGAATGGCTACACCTTC. Its translation: CASSLAVQNGYTF.

The chain couples TRBV5-1 to TRBJ2-2, with 8 bases that match TRBD1. The ends lost 6 bases at V and 6 bases at J; junction bases unmatched: 7. The germline CDR1 and CDR2 sequences are SGHRS and YFSETQ. The length of the CDR3 is 14 residues. CDR3 sequence: CASKGQGASGELFF. CDR3 DNA: TGCGCCAGCAAGGGGCAGGGGGCTTCCGGGGAGCTGTTTTTT. The full variable domain, rest sourced from reference TRBV5-1 and TRBJ2-2, is KAGVTQTPRYLIKTRGQQVTLSCSPISGHRSVSWYQQTPGQGLQFLFEYFSETQRNKGNFPGRFSGRQFSNSRSEMNVSTLELGDSALYLCASKGQGASGELFFGEGSRLTVL.

The chain has TRBV7-3 and TRBJ1-1, with 9 bases lining up with TRBD1. The CDR3 totals 12 residues. Unmatched junction bases numbered 4, after V lost 5 bases and J lost 9 bases. Germline V gene lookup returns CDR1 SGHTA and CDR2 FQGTGA. The CDR3 region has the DNA TGTGCCAGCAGCCCCGGACAGGGGAAAGCTTTCTTT. Encoded protein: CASSPGQGKAFF.

This clone is judged medium-sized. The CDR3 loop reads CSVATGNGELFF. CDR3 DNA sequence: TGCAGCGTTGCTACAGGCAACGGGGAGCTGTTTTTT. The chain links TRBV29-1 to TRBJ2-2; TRBD1 is a possible D gene (5 bases). This CDR3 is built from 12 residues. The germline V and J ends were trimmed by 4 bases and 7 bases, with 10 bases remaining between them. In germline, CDR1 is SQVTM, CDR2 ANQGSEA.

The chain employs TRBV11-2 and TRBJ1-2, with D tentatively TRBD1 (6 bases). This CDR3 has 14 residues. V was pared by 5 bases and J by 0 bases, with 10 bases between. CDR1 and CDR2 from the germline V gene are SGHAT and FQNNGV. The CDR3 loop is CASSLTGTNYGYTF. In nucleotides, the CDR3 is TGTGCCAGCAGCCTGACAGGTACTAACTATGGCTACACCTTC.

This clone was observed a handful of times. The gene calls are TRBV10-1 and TRBJ1-1; D is uncertain. CDR1 WNHNN and CDR2 SYGVQD come from the germline V gene (reference sequence). The V and J ends lost 6 bases and 1 base respectively, with 12 bases between them. This CDR3 is 14 amino acids long. The CDR3, as DNA: TGCGCCAGCAGCCCAAGAAGAGCGAACACTGAAGCTTTCTTT. Residues: CASSPRRANTEAFF.

V usage is TRBV5-1 and J usage is TRBJ1-4; TRBD1 is a possible D gene (5 bases). CDR3 length equals 13 residues. Per the germline V gene, CDR1 is SGHRS and CDR2 is YFSETQ. Trimming shortened V by 5 bases and J by 7 bases, and 12 bases separated the two germline ends. The CDR3 bases are TGCGCCAGCAGGAATGAGGGGTCTGAAAAACTGTTTTTT. This encodes CASRNEGSEKLFF.